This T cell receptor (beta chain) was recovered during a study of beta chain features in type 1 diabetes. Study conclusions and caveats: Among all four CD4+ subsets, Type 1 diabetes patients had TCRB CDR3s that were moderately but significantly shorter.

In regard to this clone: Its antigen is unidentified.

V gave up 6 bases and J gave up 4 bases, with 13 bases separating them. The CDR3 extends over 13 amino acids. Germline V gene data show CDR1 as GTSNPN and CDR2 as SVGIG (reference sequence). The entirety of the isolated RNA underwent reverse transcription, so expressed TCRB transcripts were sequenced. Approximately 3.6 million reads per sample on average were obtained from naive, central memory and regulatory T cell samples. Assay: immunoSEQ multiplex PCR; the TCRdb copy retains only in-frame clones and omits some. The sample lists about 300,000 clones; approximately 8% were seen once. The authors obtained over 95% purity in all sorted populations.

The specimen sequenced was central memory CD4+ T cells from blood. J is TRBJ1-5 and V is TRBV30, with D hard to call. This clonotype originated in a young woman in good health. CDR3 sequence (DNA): TGTGCCTGTGGAGGGCAGGTAAATCAGCCCCAGCATTTT. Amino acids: CACGGQVNQPQHF.